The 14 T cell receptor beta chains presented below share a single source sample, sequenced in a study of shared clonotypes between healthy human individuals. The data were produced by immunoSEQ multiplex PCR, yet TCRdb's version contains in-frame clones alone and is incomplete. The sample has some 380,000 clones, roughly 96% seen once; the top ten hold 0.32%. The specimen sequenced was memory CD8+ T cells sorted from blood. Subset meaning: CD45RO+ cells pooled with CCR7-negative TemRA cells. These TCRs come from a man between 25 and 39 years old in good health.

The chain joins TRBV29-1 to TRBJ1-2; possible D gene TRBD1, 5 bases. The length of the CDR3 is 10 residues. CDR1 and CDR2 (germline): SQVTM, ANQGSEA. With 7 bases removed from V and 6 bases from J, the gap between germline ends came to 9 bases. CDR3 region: CSGGEDGYTF. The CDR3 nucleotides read TGCAGCGGGGGCGAGGATGGCTACACCTTC.

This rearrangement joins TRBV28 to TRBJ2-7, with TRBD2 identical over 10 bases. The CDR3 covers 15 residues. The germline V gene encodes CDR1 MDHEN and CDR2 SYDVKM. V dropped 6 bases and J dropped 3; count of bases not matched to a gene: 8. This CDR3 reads CASSAPTSGHYEQYF. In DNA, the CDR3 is TGTGCCAGCAGCGCTCCGACTAGCGGGCACTACGAGCAGTACTTC.

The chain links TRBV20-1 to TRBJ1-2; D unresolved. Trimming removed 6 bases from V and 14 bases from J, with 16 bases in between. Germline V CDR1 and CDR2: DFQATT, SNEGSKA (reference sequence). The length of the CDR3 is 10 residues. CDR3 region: CSAPNYGWTF. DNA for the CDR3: TGCAGTGCCCCAAATTATGGCTGGACCTTC.

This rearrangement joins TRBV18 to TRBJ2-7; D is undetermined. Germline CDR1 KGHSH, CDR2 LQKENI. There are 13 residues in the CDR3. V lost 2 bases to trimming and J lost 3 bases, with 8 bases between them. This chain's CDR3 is CASSPDNGYEQYF. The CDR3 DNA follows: TGTGCCAGCTCACCAGATAACGGCTACGAGCAGTACTTC.

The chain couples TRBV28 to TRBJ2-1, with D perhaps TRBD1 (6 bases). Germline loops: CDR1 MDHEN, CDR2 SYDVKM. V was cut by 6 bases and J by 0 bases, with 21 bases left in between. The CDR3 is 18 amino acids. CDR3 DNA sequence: TGTGCCAGCAGCCCTACAGGGAATCAACTCCGCTCCTACAATGAGCAGTTCTTC. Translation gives CASSPTGNQLRSYNEQFF.

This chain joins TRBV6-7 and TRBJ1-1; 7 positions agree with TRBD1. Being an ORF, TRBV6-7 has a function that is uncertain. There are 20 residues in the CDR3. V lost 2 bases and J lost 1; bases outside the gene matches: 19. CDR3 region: CASSYTPPSKAGTANTEAFF. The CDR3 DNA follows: TGTGCCAGCAGTTACACTCCCCCCTCTAAAGCCGGGACAGCGAACACTGAAGCTTTCTTT.

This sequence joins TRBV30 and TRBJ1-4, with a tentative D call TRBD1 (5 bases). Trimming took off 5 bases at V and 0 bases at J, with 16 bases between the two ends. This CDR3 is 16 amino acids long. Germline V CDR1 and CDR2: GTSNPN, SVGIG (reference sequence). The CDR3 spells CAWATKGRTTNEKLFF. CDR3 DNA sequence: TGTGCCTGGGCTACAAAGGGACGGACAACTAATGAAAAACTGTTTTTT.

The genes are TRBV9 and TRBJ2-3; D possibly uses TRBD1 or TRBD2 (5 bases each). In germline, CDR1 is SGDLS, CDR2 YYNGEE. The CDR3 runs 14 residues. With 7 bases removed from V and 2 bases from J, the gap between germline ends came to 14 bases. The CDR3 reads CASGFGTNTDTQYF. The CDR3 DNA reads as TGTGCCAGCGGTTTCGGGACGAACACAGATACGCAGTATTTT.

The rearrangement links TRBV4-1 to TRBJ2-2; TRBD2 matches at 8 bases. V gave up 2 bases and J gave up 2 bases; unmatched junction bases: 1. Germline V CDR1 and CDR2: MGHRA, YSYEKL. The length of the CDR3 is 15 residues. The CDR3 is CASSQSGSNTGELFF. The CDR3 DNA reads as TGCGCCAGCAGCCAAAGCGGGAGTAACACCGGGGAGCTGTTTTTT.

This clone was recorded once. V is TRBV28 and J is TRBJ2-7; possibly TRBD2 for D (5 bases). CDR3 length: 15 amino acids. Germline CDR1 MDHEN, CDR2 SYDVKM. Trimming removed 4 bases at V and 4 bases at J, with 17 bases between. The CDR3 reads CASSSDSAGHYEQYF. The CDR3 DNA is TGTGCCAGCAGTTCGGACTCGGCAGGCCATTACGAGCAGTACTTC.

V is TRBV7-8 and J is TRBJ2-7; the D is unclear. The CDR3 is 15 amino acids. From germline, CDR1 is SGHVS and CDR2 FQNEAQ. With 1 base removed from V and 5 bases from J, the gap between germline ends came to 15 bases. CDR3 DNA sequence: TGTGCCAGCAGCTTAGAGGTTTTTCAGCTCCACGAGCAGTACTTC. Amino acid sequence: CASSLEVFQLHEQYF.

In DNA, the CDR3 is TGTGCCAGCAGCGGGCGGACTAGCGGGAGCAGGAAACAAGAGACCCAGTACTTC. Its translation: CASSGRTSGSRKQETQYF. The rearrangement uses TRBV5-4 and TRBJ2-5, with 13 bases matching TRBD2. Germline CDR1 reads SGHNT; CDR2 reads YYREEE (reference sequence). There are 18 residues in the CDR3. Trimming took 4 bases from V and 2 from J; bases not matched to a gene: 11.

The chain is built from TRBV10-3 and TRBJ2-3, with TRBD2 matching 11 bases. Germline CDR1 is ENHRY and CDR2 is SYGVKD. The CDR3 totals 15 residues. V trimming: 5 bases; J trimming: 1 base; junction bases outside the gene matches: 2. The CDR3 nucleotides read TGTGCCATCAGTAAGACTAGCGGGGGCACAGATACGCAGTATTTT. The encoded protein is CAISKTSGGTDTQYF.

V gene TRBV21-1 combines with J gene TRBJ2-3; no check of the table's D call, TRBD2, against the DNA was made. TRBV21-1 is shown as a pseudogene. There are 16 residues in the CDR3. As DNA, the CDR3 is TGTGCCAGCAGCAAAGTGGCAGCGAGGAGCACAGATACGCAGTATTTT. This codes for CASSKVAARSTDTQYF.